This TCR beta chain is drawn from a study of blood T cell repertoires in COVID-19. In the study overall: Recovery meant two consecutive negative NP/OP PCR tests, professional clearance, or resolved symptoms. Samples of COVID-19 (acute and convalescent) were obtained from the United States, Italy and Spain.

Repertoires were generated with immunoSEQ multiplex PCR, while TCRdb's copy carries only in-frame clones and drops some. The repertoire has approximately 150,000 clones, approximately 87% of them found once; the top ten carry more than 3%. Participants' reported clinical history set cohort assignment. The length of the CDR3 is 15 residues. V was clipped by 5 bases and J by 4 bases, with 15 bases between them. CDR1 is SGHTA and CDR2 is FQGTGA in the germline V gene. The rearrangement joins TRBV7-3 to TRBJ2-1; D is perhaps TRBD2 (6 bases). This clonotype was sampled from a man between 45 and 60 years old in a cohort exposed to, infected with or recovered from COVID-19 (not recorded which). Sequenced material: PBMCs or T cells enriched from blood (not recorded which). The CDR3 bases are TGTGCCAGCAGCCTAAGCCAGGAGGGGTACAATGAGCAGTTCTTC. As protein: CASSLSQEGYNEQFF. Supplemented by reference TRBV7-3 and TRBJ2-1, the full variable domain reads GAGVSQTPSNKVTEKGKYVELRCDPISGHTALYWYRQSLGQGPEFLIYFQGTGAADDSGLPNDRFFAVRPEGSVSTLKIQRTERGDSAVYLCASSLSQEGYNEQFFGPGTRLTVL.